This T cell receptor (beta chain) was found in a study of cytomegalovirus exposure and HLA in healthy donors (dated by TCRdb to about 2017). As for the study more broadly: An earlier analysis of 587 of the donors reported about 260 Gb of sequence data and 95 million to 140 million unique TCR beta sequences obtained from 150 million to 200 million T cells. Approximately 310 gigabases of sequencing data and roughly 80 million unique TCR sequences made up an early release that covered around 640 HLA-typed donors. Of the roughly 400 genotyped donors, around 81% fell in the genetic ancestry cluster associated with self-reported Caucasian donors. The study was designed to test whether signatures of past pathogen exposure could be identified by cataloging public T cell receptors. The study profiled the T cell repertoires of 500 to 800 subjects by immunosequencing and related them to cytomegalovirus serostatus. A separate validation cohort of roughly 120 different subjects was used in addition to the 666-subject first cohort. To predict cytomegalovirus infection status, the study brought together high-throughput TCR immunosequencing, statistical association of individual TCRs with disease status, and machine learning. To study patterns of TCR occurrence, a later analysis re-analyzed previously published TCR beta repertoires from hundreds of donors and added high-resolution HLA genotyping. Rather than using new phenotypic data, the later analysis identified candidate immune exposures from TCR beta sequences and from how often those sequences occurred across donors. To decide whether each TCR beta V gene segment behaved as functional or pseudogenic, an earlier analysis of approximately 600 of the donors relied on high-throughput TCR beta sequencing. Alongside the repertoire data, information on donor age, sex, ethnicity and CMV serostatus was compiled. Genome-wide SNP genotypes for about three fifths of the roughly 670 donors were used in a later genetic analysis, which treated that subset as a discovery cohort. Every repertoire in the discovery cohort had been generated on one and the same sequencing platform. Class I and class II HLA loci were covered by the typing at four-digit resolution. The number of typed donors differed by locus: about 629-640 for A, B, C, DRB1 and DQB1; some 500 for DQA1; 606 for DPA1; and some 430 for DPB1. Because of strong linkage in the cohort, a handful of DR-DQ haplotypes were treated as single units for association and clustering. Across about 380 genotyped donors of the cohort, an average of approximately 240,000 unique TCR beta nucleotide sequences per donor were sequenced, and roughly 17% of those sequences were non-productive. The investigation overall reported the following: The earlier analysis of nearly 600 of the donors excluded approximately 17 rarely observed V segments, including chromosome 9 orphons, because counts were too low. Because some donors lacked HLA typing at each locus, the association tests relied only on the typed subset. Compared with equally common non-associated chains, HLA-associated TCR beta chains in a later analysis were more clonally expanded and had lower generation probabilities. This cohort had only TCR beta chains sequenced, and the lack of alpha or paired-chain data limited which features could be detected. Some IMGT-functional V segments, including TRBV6-2 and TRBV6-3, could not be told apart with the 87-base-pair reads, so those segments were excluded. When HLA alleles, especially DR and DQ, strongly co-occurred, attributing TCR associations to individual alleles was difficult. A group of highly shared sequence variants was considered likely to be a technical artifact of the sequencing pipeline. In both the original and validation cohorts, the classifier was reported to diagnose cytomegalovirus status with high specificity and sensitivity. According to a later analysis, parvovirus B19, influenza, CMV and Epstein-Barr virus appeared linked to several top co-occurrence clusters. V-gene and J-gene trimming of TCR beta chains was associated with a missense DCLRE1C variant in a later genetic analysis, and the association was replicated in an independent cohort. In vitro tests confirmed that a few of the cytomegalovirus-associated TCR beta chains recognize cytomegalovirus antigens. According to a later analysis, TCR association rates differed among HLA loci, with DRB1 alleles showing the most associated TCRs and HLA-C alleles showing the fewest. It was suggested by the authors that the approach could potentially be generalized to other disease states and immunological phenotypes. The study listed 164 TCR beta chains as associated with cytomegalovirus. CMV serostatus was the only immune exposure information available for the cohort. Most TCR sequences were observed very rarely across donors, whereas some public TCRs were present in many individuals. Correlated functional status among segregating V segments might be attributable to linkage disequilibrium, but an unknown experimental factor could not be ruled out. Roughly uniform sequencing depth across donors was assumed in presence/absence analyses, although this assumption may not hold. According to a later analysis, most CMV-associated TCR beta chains appeared to be HLA-restricted, and the HLA associations seemed to be driven largely by CMV exposure. A further reported finding was that TCR beta sequences accurately predicted the HLA-A and HLA-B alleles for most subjects in the first cohort. In an earlier analysis of some 500 of the donors, most TCR beta V segments were observed in productive rearrangements about 87% or about 30% of the time, broadly matching IMGT annotations. At a false discovery rate of 0.05, a later analysis linked some 18,000 TCR beta sequences to specific HLA alleles. Compared with the roughly 670-donor mean, donors in an Asian-associated ancestry cluster had fewer N-insertions in productive TCRs, according to a later genetic analysis.

Points on this clone: Its binding antigen is unknown. No much larger clone exists at a distance of one base, and base qualities are not known.

The cohort comprised some 730 healthy bone marrow donors. All cohort members were sampled while nominally healthy, although unrecorded immune exposures were likely present. The donor was CMV seronegative and belonged to the group of 350 to 400 seronegative cohort members. Each donor provided a peripheral blood sample, and peripheral blood mononuclear cells were used for TCR beta sequencing. The Qiagen DNeasy Blood Extraction Kit was used to extract genomic DNA from the blood cell samples. Including the terminal cysteine and phenylalanine, the CDR3 comprises 16 residues. Only the CDR3 DNA is retained, 48 bases long and in frame from the first base. V lost 4 bases and J lost 1 base; the stretch between them is 11 bases long. The germline V gene (reference sequence) gives CDR1 as LNHNV and CDR2 as YYDKDF. Receptor libraries were prepared by the immunoSEQ multiplex PCR assay. The multiplex PCR relied on a mix of 60 forward primers for TCR Vbeta segments and 13 reverse primers for TCR Jbeta segments. The CDR3 region of rearranged TCR beta genes was amplified from genomic DNA with a multiplex PCR assay. On the Illumina HiSeq System, the amplified TCR beta libraries were sequenced as 87-base-pair reads. As for the authors' bioinformatics: A later analysis tallied some 79 million unique TCR beta chains across the 666 repertoires, and 10 million to 11 million of those chains were shared by two or more donors. Raw reads were error-corrected and collapsed into unique sequences by a nearest-neighbor algorithm in which closely related sequences were merged to remove PCR and sequencing errors. V, D and J gene segments were assigned by aligning CDR3 sequences to IMGT reference sequences. For a sequence to be retained, at least a six-nucleotide match to both a V gene segment and a J gene segment was required. A rearrangement was called productive if the CDR3 had no stop codons and remained in frame with V and J, and every other rearrangement was called non-productive. Following IMGT convention, CDR3 was defined as the stretch from the second conserved V-encoded cysteine up to the conserved J-encoded phenylalanine. The earlier analysis of more than 450 of the donors excluded sequences that lacked an unambiguous match to a single V gene segment. In an earlier analysis of several hundred of the donors, a V segment was called functional when productive rearrangements were above 56.7%, and segregating when the standard deviation between donors exceeded 5%. A statistical classification framework was built to diagnose cytomegalovirus status from the catalog of TCR beta chain sequences. In a later analysis, V and J genes were assigned by comparing TCR nucleotide sequences against IMGT/GENE-DB human TR gene sequences. The TCRdist pipeline was used in a later analysis to assign CDR3 sequences and most-parsimonious VDJ recombination scenarios. In a later analysis, each TCR beta chain was defined by its CDR3 amino acid sequence together with its V-gene family, and reads lacking a unique V-gene family were excluded. In a later analysis, a few hundred highly shared, low-generation-probability nucleotide sequences were removed to address suspected cross-contamination and a sequencing artifact. In a later analysis, a clonal expansion index for each public chain was calculated from normalized within-repertoire ranks of inferred template counts. In a later analysis, generation probabilities were computed with a VDJ recombination model fitted to out-of-frame rearrangements, and the resulting probabilities were checked against IGoR. In a later analysis, TCR-TCR, TCR-HLA and TCR-CMV co-occurrence was scored with hypergeometric tests, and a repertoire-size bias correction was applied to TCR pairs. False discovery rates were estimated in a later analysis by permuting HLA or CMV assignments 20 times. In a later analysis, co-occurring TCRs were grouped with DBSCAN, and TCRdist sequence similarity was added when clustering was performed within HLA-allele-positive subsets. Repertoires with fewer than 30,000 or more than 120,000 public chains, plus five repertoires with anomalous nucleotide sharing, were excluded from co-occurrence clustering. Imported from immuneACCESS, the table was reduced by TCRdb to in-frame sequences with V and J called. These copies leave out some clones; in studies compared against another copy, an unresolved V gene accounts for under half, and the cause of the remainder is not known. Clonal size and the V and J genes are those of that table, whereas D and trimming came from the DNA. In this sample the table shows 200,000 to 250,000 clones, almost 80% of which occur a single time. Of the sample, roughly 1.9% falls within the top ten clones.

The sequencing input was PBMCs. The sequence was collected from a man between 18 and 29 years old in good health and CMV-seronegative. This chain joins TRBV15 to TRBJ2-6; TRBD1 is possibly the D segment (5 matching bases). The CDR3 amino acid sequence is: CATSNSGHSGANVLTF. The bases are TGTGCCACCAGCAACTCAGGGCATTCTGGGGCCAACGTCCTGACTTTC.